The 7 T cell receptor beta chains below all came from one sample that was sequenced in a study of regulatory T cells in long-lasting Graves disease. Arm-PCR of CDR3 regions and iRepertoire HTBI primers were used to build TCR beta libraries. Via MiXCR, TCRdb re-called the multiplex PCR reads, giving one row per CDR3 protein. The sample comprises 300,000 or so distinct CDR3 sequences, roughly a fifth of which are singletons, and 29% rests with the top ten. Time point described: persistent/refractory GD, antithyroid drugs over 5 years with positive TRAb. The TCR library was prepared using RNA isolated from PBMCs. The input for sequencing was peripheral blood mononuclear cells (PBMCs), taken when the disease was refractory, from a patient treated with antithyroid drugs. These receptor sequences come from a female donor with Graves disease.

V and J are TRBV29-1 and TRBJ2-7, with D unclear. V was cut by 4 bases and J by 5 bases, with 9 bases left in between. CDR3 length: 11 residues. CDR1 is SQVTM, CDR2 ANQGSEA, per germline. The CDR3 DNA reads TGCAGCGTTGCCGGAAGGGACGAGCAGTACTTC. Translating gives CSVAGRDEQYF.

This clonotype showed up many times. This rearrangement joins TRBV11-2 to TRBJ1-4; D possibly corresponds to TRBD1 (6 bases). Trimming removed 5 bases at V and 4 bases at J, with 14 bases between. The CDR3 contains 15 residues. Germline V gives CDR1 SGHAT, CDR2 FQNNGV. CDR3 protein: CASSAGQTYNEKLFF. Here the CDR3 DNA reads TGTGCCAGCAGCGCTGGACAGACGTATAATGAAAAACTGTTTTTT.

This clonotype was counted ten times or more. V usage is TRBV5-1 and J usage is TRBJ2-7; 9 bases agree with TRBD2. Trimming cost V 2 bases and J 4 bases; bases outside gene matches: 7. The CDR3 extends over 15 amino acids. Germline CDR1 reads SGHRS; CDR2 reads YFSETQ. CDR3 sequence reads: CASSFIAGARYEQYF. The CDR3 nucleotides are TGCGCCAGCAGCTTTATAGCGGGAGCGCGTTACGAGCAGTACTTC.

Comment on this clonotype: It may be a read error: a sequence one base away is much more abundant. V gene TRBV2 combines with J gene TRBJ2-2, with D possibly being TRBD1 or TRBD2 (7 bases each). The germline V gene encodes CDR1 SNHLY and CDR2 FYNNEI. CDR3 length: 14 residues. CDR3 protein: CASGAGQMTEELFF. Written as DNA, the CDR3 is TGTGCCAGCGGAGCGGGACAGATGACCGAGGAGCTGTTTTTT.

This clonotype was seen many times. The CDR3 bases are TGTGCCAGCAGGGAGACAGGGGGCGAGTTAAATCAGCCCCAGCATTTT. Translation gives CASRETGGELNQPQHF. V and J are TRBV6-1 and TRBJ1-5, with 10 positions matching TRBD1. V dropped 6 bases and J dropped 4; count of bases not matched to a gene: 9. Germline V gives CDR1 MNHNS, CDR2 SASEGT. This CDR3 is 16 amino acids long.

The CDR3 protein is CAWTRAGGRNEQFF. The CDR3 nucleotides read TGTGCCTGGACCCGAGCGGGAGGTCGGAATGAGCAGTTCTTC. The rearrangement uses TRBV30 and TRBJ2-1; TRBD2 matches 9 bases. Germline lookup yields CDR1 GTSNPN and CDR2 SVGIG (reference sequence). V lost 4 bases, J lost 7 bases, and 8 bases stayed unmatched. This CDR3 contains 14 residues.

This clonotype was seen ten or more times. The V and J genes are TRBV27 and TRBJ2-7; TRBD1 or TRBD2 may be the D gene (5 bases each). CDR3 length equals 13 residues. CDR1 and CDR2 from the germline V gene are MNHEY and SMNVEV (reference sequence). Trimming stripped 2 bases from V and 6 bases from J, with 11 bases between. Here the CDR3 reads CASSLIGTGEQYF. CDR3 DNA: TGTGCCAGCAGTTTAATAGGGACGGGCGAGCAGTACTTC.